This T cell receptor (beta chain) originates from a study of cytomegalovirus exposure and HLA in healthy donors. Study-wide results and caveats: A cluster of highly shared sequence variants was likely a sequencing artifact. A later analysis reportedly identified an Asian-associated ancestry cluster as carrying fewer N-insertions than the approximately 670-donor mean. Analysis performed later showed TCR beta chains linked to HLA being more clonally expanded than equally common others.

60 Vbeta and 13 Jbeta primers were used in PCR. The protocol was immunoSEQ multiplex PCR, while the TCRdb copy is restricted to in-frame clones and leaves out a portion. In the table there are roughly 130,000 clones, 74% of which are singletons. V dropped 5 bases and J dropped 3; count of bases not matched to a gene: 4. The germline V gene has CDR1 SEHNR and CDR2 FQNEAQ (reference sequence). The CDR3 totals 14 residues. This clone has just one count. The antigen remains undetermined. Sequencing input: PBMCs. This TCR came from a man aged 40-49 years in good health and CMV-seropositive. The rearrangement uses TRBV7-9 and TRBJ1-5; 7 positions match TRBD1. The DNA of the CDR3 is TGTGCCAGCAGCGAAGACAGGGTCAATCAGCCCCAGCATTTT. Encoded protein: CASSEDRVNQPQHF. Combining the CDR3 with reference TRBV7-9 and TRBJ1-5 gives the whole variable domain DTGVSQNPRHKITKRGQNVTFRCDPISEHNRLYWYRQTLGQGPEFLTYFQNEAQLEKSRLLSDRFSAERPKGSFSTLEIQRTEQGDSAMYLCASSEDRVNQPQHFGDGTRLSIL.